What follows are 20 T cell receptor beta chains derived from one specimen sequenced in a study of shared clonotypes between healthy human individuals. Only in-frame clones appear in the TCRdb table, and some are missing; sequencing was by immunoSEQ multiplex PCR. The sample shows fewer than 1.8 million clones, around 98.5% of them seen only once. Input material: naive CD4+ T cells sorted from blood. Subset meaning: CD45RA+ positively selected. The receptor set was obtained from a man aged 25 to 40 in good health.

As concerns this clone: Germline is not matched at one junction end, which may reflect a read error. This chain joins TRBV13 and TRBJ1-3, with D hard to call. CDR1 PRHDT and CDR2 FYEKMQ come from the germline V gene (reference sequence). This CDR3 region has 14 residues. The CDR3 sequence: CASSSPINGDTIYF. The DNA of the CDR3 is TGTGCCAGCAGCTCGCCGATTAATGGAGACACCATATATTTT.

This chain uses TRBV2 with TRBJ2-7, with D unresolved. CDR3 length: 12 amino acids. V was cut by 7 bases and J by 2 bases, with 9 bases left in between. Germline lookup yields CDR1 SNHLY and CDR2 FYNNEI. CDR3 protein: CASTAATYEQYF. The CDR3 bases are TGTGCCAGCACTGCAGCAACCTACGAGCAGTACTTC. Together with reference TRBV2 and TRBJ2-7, the CDR3 gives the full variable domain: EPEVTQTPSHQVTQMGQEVILRCVPISNHLYFYWYRQILGQKVEFLVSFYNNEISEKSEIFDDQFSVERPDGSNFTLKIRSTKLEDSAMYFCASTAATYEQYFGPGTRLTVT.

V and J are TRBV5-1 and TRBJ1-1, with D hard to call. The CDR3 is 14 amino acids. Trimming removed 4 bases from V and 1 base from J, with 11 bases in between. CDR1 and CDR2 from the germline V gene are SGHRS and YFSETQ. The CDR3: CASSLWTSNTEAFF. In nucleotides, the CDR3 is TGCGCCAGCAGCCTATGGACCTCGAACACTGAAGCTTTCTTT.

The chain links TRBV11-2 to TRBJ1-5; D gene uncertain. CDR3 length: 14 amino acids. V dropped 2 bases and J dropped 6 bases, with 11 bases sitting between them. The germline V gene encodes CDR1 SGHAT and CDR2 FQNNGV. CDR3 residues: CASSLSIAGQPQHF. In DNA, the CDR3 is TGTGCCAGCAGCTTAAGTATAGCGGGTCAGCCCCAGCATTTT.

The J gene is TRBJ1-1, the V gene TRBV20-1; unclear D gene. Germline lookup yields CDR1 DFQATT and CDR2 SNEGSKA (reference sequence). V gave up 1 base and J gave up 6 bases, with 6 bases separating them. The CDR3 covers 11 residues. CDR3 coding DNA: TGCAGTGCTAGAGGGCCTTCTGAAGCTTTCTTT. Residues: CSARGPSEAFF.

The chain uses TRBV7-3 and TRBJ2-3; D possibly corresponds to TRBD2 (6 bases). The V gene's germline CDR1 is SGHTA and CDR2 FQGTGA. The CDR3 length is 14 residues. Trimming took 4 bases from V and 4 from J, leaving 12 bases between them. CDR3 sequence (DNA): TGTGCCAGCAGCTCTTCTACGGGAGCAGATACGCAGTATTTT. Amino acid sequence: CASSSSTGADTQYF.

The chain carries TRBV5-1 and TRBJ2-7; D is undetermined. Germline V lookup: CDR1 SGHRS, CDR2 YFSETQ. Trimming removed 6 bases from V and 2 bases from J, with 12 bases in between. The CDR3 covers 13 residues. In nucleotides, the CDR3 is TGCGCCAGCAAAATTGAAGGAACCTACGAGCAGTACTTC. It yields the protein CASKIEGTYEQYF.

The rearrangement links TRBV11-1 to TRBJ2-3; TRBD1 agrees at 11 bases. Germline CDR1 reads SGHAT; CDR2 reads FQDESV (reference sequence). The CDR3 extends over 17 amino acids. Trimming cost V 0 bases and J 5 bases; bases outside gene matches: 7. CDR3 nucleotide sequence: TGTGCCAGCAGCTTAGCGCCTCGGACAGGGGGCTTAGATACGCAGTATTTT. It translates to CASSLAPRTGGLDTQYF.

The chain links TRBV14 to TRBJ2-5, with D perhaps TRBD2 (6 bases). Germline CDR1 SGHDN, CDR2 FVKESK. The CDR3 has 16 amino acids. Trimming pared 3 bases from V and 2 bases from J, leaving 16 bases between. CDR3 nucleotides: TGTGCCAGCAGCCAGGGGGACTTCGTTTCACAAGAGACCCAGTACTTC. Amino acids: CASSQGDFVSQETQYF.

The genes are TRBV30 and TRBJ1-1, with D unclear. The V gene's germline CDR1 is GTSNPN and CDR2 SVGIG (reference sequence). The CDR3 is 12 residues long. V lost 5 bases to trimming and J lost 8 bases, with 15 bases between them. The CDR3 is CAWFRRSLEAFF. The DNA for the CDR3 is TGTGCCTGGTTTAGACGTTCCTTAGAAGCTTTCTTT.

The chain couples TRBV19 to TRBJ1-4; the D is unclear. The CDR3 has 15 residues. Per germline, CDR1 LNHDA and CDR2 SQIVND (reference sequence). With 5 bases removed from V and 8 bases from J, the gap between germline ends came to 18 bases. DNA of the CDR3: TGTGCCAGTAGTGATCTGGGTACGGCTTCCGAAAAACTGTTTTTT. It translates to CASSDLGTASEKLFF. The whole variable domain, remainder taken from reference TRBV19 and TRBJ1-4, is DGGITQSPKYLFRKEGQNVTLSCEQNLNHDAMYWYRQDPGQGLRLIYYSQIVNDFQKGDIAEGYSVSREKKESFPLTVTSAQKNPTAFYLCASSDLGTASEKLFFGSGTQLSVL.

V and J are TRBV6-5 and TRBJ2-7; D is possibly TRBD2 (6 bases). There are 14 residues in the CDR3. V shed 3 bases and J shed 5 bases, with 14 bases lying between them. From germline, CDR1 is MNHEY and CDR2 SVGAGI. CDR3 loop: CASSYFGTPNEQYF. In nucleotides, the CDR3 is TGTGCCAGCAGTTATTTTGGGACTCCGAACGAGCAGTACTTC.

The chain carries TRBV7-9 and TRBJ2-7, with D possibly matching TRBD2 (5 bases). CDR3 length: 14 amino acids. Trimming took 4 bases from V and 3 from J, leaving 13 bases between them. CDR1 and CDR2 (germline): SEHNR, FQNEAQ (reference sequence). The chain's CDR3 is CASSSRREYYEQYF. In nucleotides, the CDR3 is TGTGCCAGCAGCTCCCGTCGGGAATACTACGAGCAGTACTTC. Together with reference TRBV7-9 and TRBJ2-7, the CDR3 gives the full variable domain: DTGVSQNPRHKITKRGQNVTFRCDPISEHNRLYWYRQTLGQGPEFLTYFQNEAQLEKSRLLSDRFSAERPKGSFSTLEIQRTEQGDSAMYLCASSSRREYYEQYFGPGTRLTVT.

The chain combines TRBV5-5 with TRBJ1-2, with 7 bases that match TRBD1. V was clipped by 4 bases and J by 4 bases; unmatched bases: 13. The germline V gene encodes CDR1 SGHKS and CDR2 YYEKEE (reference sequence). The length of the CDR3 is 16 residues. The CDR3 DNA is TGTGCCAGCAGCAAGGGGGCAGGGGACTCGTCCTATGGCTACACCTTC. Protein product: CASSKGAGDSSYGYTF. Full variable domain (rest looked up from reference TRBV5-5 and TRBJ1-2): DAGVTQSPTHLIKTRGQQVTLRCSPISGHKSVSWYQQVLGQGPQFIFQYYEKEERGRGNFPDRFSARQFPNYSSELNVNALLLGDSALYLCASSKGAGDSSYGYTFGSGTRLTVV.

Concerning this clone: Other nucleotide sequences in the sample specify the same CDR3. The V call is TRBV19, the J call TRBJ2-7; unclear D gene. Deletions cut 3 bases from V and 3 bases from J, with 3 bases between. Germline CDR1 is LNHDA and CDR2 is SQIVND (reference sequence). The CDR3 length is 11 residues. The CDR3 here is CASSIGYEQYF. CDR3 in DNA: TGTGCCAGTAGTATTGGCTACGAGCAGTACTTC.

J is TRBJ2-2 and V is TRBV5-1; D may be TRBD1 (6 bases). Trimming pared 4 bases from V and 3 bases from J, leaving 13 bases between. CDR1 and CDR2 (germline): SGHRS, YFSETQ. The length of the CDR3 is 15 residues. The CDR3 region is CASSERTVDTGELFF. In nucleotides, the CDR3 is TGCGCCAGCAGCGAGAGGACAGTAGACACCGGGGAGCTGTTTTTT.

This chain connects TRBV5-1 to TRBJ1-4; D ambiguous. The V gene lost 3 bases and the J gene lost 10 bases, with 16 bases spanning the gap. Germline V gives CDR1 SGHRS, CDR2 YFSETQ. The CDR3 spans 14 residues. CDR3 in amino acids: CASSSNRELGKLFF. In nucleotides, the CDR3 is TGCGCCAGCAGCTCCAACCGGGAACTGGGAAAACTGTTTTTT.

The chain carries TRBV27 and TRBJ1-2, with TRBD1 matching over 8 bases. The CDR3 contains 14 residues. With 5 bases clipped from V and 7 bases from J, the junction kept 9 bases outside the gene matches. Germline V gene sequence: CDR1 MNHEY, CDR2 SMNVEV (reference sequence). The CDR3 nucleotides are TGTGCCAGCAGTAGCCTGACAGGGGTTAGTGGCTACACCTTC. It yields the protein CASSSLTGVSGYTF.

V and J are TRBV5-1 and TRBJ1-1; TRBD1 agrees at 9 bases. The CDR3 contains 14 residues. V dropped 4 bases and J dropped 3; count of bases not matched to a gene: 4. Germline lookup yields CDR1 SGHRS and CDR2 YFSETQ. The CDR3 region has the DNA TGCGCCAGCAGCCAGGGACAGGGATACACTGAAGCTTTCTTT. Its translation is CASSQGQGYTEAFF.

This chain connects TRBV29-1 to TRBJ2-5, with TRBD1 identical over 8 bases. CDR1 SQVTM and CDR2 ANQGSEA come from the germline V gene. The ends lost 7 bases at V and 2 bases at J; junction bases unmatched: 9. CDR3 length equals 14 residues. The CDR3 nucleotides are TGCAGCGCTTCCCAGGGGACAGGACAAGAGACCCAGTACTTC. Protein sequence: CSASQGTGQETQYF. Together with reference TRBV29-1 and TRBJ2-5, the CDR3 gives the full variable domain: SAVISQKPSRDICQRGTSLTIQCQVDSQVTMMFWYRQQPGQSLTLIATANQGSEATYESGFVIDKFPISRPNLTFSTLTVSNMSPEDSSIYLCSASQGTGQETQYFGPGTRLLVL.